One and the same sample provided the 9 T cell receptor beta chains below, sequenced in a study of blood T cells in healthy people across ages. The use of a sample-barcoded 5' primer and a J-beta primer mix characterized a second PCR of 7 to 11 cycles. TCRdb redid the calling of the 5' RACE reads with MiXCR, one entry per CDR3 protein. The table shows 1.5 million to 2 million distinct CDR3 sequences, with 28% occurring only once. The source material was blood. The origin of the receptors is a woman under 40 in good health.

The V and J genes are TRBV5-1 and TRBJ2-7; 9 bases fit TRBD1. Per germline, CDR1 SGHRS and CDR2 YFSETQ. This CDR3 comprises 15 residues. V was pared by 5 bases and J by 4 bases, with 10 bases of the junction left unmatched. As DNA, the CDR3 is TGCGCCAGCAGTCGGGACAGGGCTCCTGGTTACGAGCAGTACTTC. As protein: CASSRDRAPGYEQYF.

The V and J genes are TRBV25-1 and TRBJ1-5; D gene unclear. Germline V gene sequence: CDR1 MGHDK, CDR2 SYGVNS. This CDR3 has 14 amino acids. V shed 0 bases and J shed 0 bases, with 3 bases lying between them. CDR3 sequence (DNA): TGTGCCAGCAGTGAATATAATAGCAATCAGCCCCAGCATTTT. It specifies CASSEYNSNQPQHF.

This clonotype has a handful of counts. The chain joins TRBV14 to TRBJ2-3, with D maybe TRBD2 (5 bases). The CDR3 spans 12 residues. Germline V gene lookup returns CDR1 SGHDN and CDR2 FVKESK. The V end lost 1 base, the J end lost 7 bases, and 6 bases lay between the germline ends. CDR3 amino acids: CASSQAGYTQYF. The CDR3 nucleotides are TGTGCCAGCAGCCAAGCGGGATATACGCAGTATTTT.

A single count supports this clonotype. V usage is TRBV5-1 and J usage is TRBJ2-1, with TRBD2 as a possible D gene (6 bases). Per germline, CDR1 SGHRS and CDR2 YFSETQ. Trimming took 3 bases from V and 5 from J, leaving 21 bases between them. This CDR3 contains 17 residues. In DNA, the CDR3 is TGCGCCAGCAGCTGGATGCCGGCGGGACGACAGCACAATGAGCAGTTCTTC. The encoded protein is CASSWMPAGRQHNEQFF. Together with reference TRBV5-1 and TRBJ2-1, the CDR3 gives the full variable domain: KAGVTQTPRYLIKTRGQQVTLSCSPISGHRSVSWYQQTPGQGLQFLFEYFSETQRNKGNFPGRFSGRQFSNSRSEMNVSTLELGDSALYLCASSWMPAGRQHNEQFFGPGTRLTVL.

This clonotype was recorded at least ten times. The chain couples TRBV20-1 to TRBJ2-1; 11 bases are a match to TRBD2. V dropped 5 bases and J dropped 3; count of bases not matched to a gene: 3. Germline CDR1 is DFQATT and CDR2 is SNEGSKA (reference sequence). This CDR3 is 14 amino acids long. CDR3 residues: CSAPGTSGYNEQFF. CDR3 in DNA: TGCAGTGCTCCCGGGACTAGCGGCTACAATGAGCAGTTCTTC.

This chain uses TRBV5-5 with TRBJ2-2, with 9 positions matching TRBD2. Trimming removed 1 base from V and 5 bases from J; junction bases left unmatched: 6. This CDR3 contains 16 residues. Germline V gene sequence: CDR1 SGHKS, CDR2 YYEKEE (reference sequence). This CDR3 is CASSLRREGRTGELFF. The CDR3 bases are TGTGCCAGCAGCTTGAGGCGGGAGGGCCGGACCGGGGAGCTGTTTTTT.

V usage is TRBV6-2 or TRBV6-3 and J usage is TRBJ1-5, with 7 bases that match TRBD1. Germline CDR1 is MNHEY and CDR2 is SVGEGT. CDR3 length: 13 residues. The V segment lost 5 bases and the J segment 7 bases; nucleotides outside the gene matches: 5. CDR3 nucleotides: TGTGCCAGCAGTCTGACAGGGAAACAGCCCCAGCATTTT. It yields the protein CASSLTGKQPQHF.

This rearrangement joins TRBV12-3 or TRBV12-4 to TRBJ2-5; the match to TRBD2 covers 8 bases. The CDR3 sequence is 15 residues long. V was clipped by 6 bases and J by 5 bases; unmatched bases: 11. The DNA of the CDR3 is TGTGCCAGCAGCCCTAATCTAGCGGGTTATGAGACCCAGTACTTC. This sequence encodes CASSPNLAGYETQYF.

This clonotype was seen at least ten times. CDR3 region: CASSLSGSDTQYF. CDR3 bases: TGTGCCAGCAGTTTATCCGGATCGGATACGCAGTATTTT. V usage is TRBV28 and J usage is TRBJ2-3; D gene uncertain. V was cut by 1 base and J by 6 bases, with 8 bases left in between. The germline gives CDR1 MDHEN, CDR2 SYDVKM. The CDR3 length is 13 residues.